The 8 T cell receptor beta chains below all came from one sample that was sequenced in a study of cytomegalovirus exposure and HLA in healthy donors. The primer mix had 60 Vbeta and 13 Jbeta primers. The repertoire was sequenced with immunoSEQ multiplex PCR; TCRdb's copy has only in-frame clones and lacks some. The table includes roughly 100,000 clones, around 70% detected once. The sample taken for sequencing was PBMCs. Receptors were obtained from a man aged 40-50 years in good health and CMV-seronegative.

The DNA for the CDR3 is TGTGCCAGCAGCGCCGGTTCAGGGGTGGACGAGCAGTACTTC. Amino acid sequence: CASSAGSGVDEQYF. This chain uses TRBV9 with TRBJ2-7, with D possibly TRBD1 on 6 matching bases. V was cut by 3 bases and J by 5 bases, with 15 bases left in between. This CDR3 has 14 amino acids. From germline, CDR1 is SGDLS and CDR2 YYNGEE.

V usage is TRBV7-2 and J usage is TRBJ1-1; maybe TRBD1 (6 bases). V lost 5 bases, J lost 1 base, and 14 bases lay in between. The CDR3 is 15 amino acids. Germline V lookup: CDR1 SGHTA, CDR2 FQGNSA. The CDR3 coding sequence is TGTGCCAGCAGCCCAAGTGGGACACCGAACACTGAAGCTTTCTTT. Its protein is CASSPSGTPNTEAFF.

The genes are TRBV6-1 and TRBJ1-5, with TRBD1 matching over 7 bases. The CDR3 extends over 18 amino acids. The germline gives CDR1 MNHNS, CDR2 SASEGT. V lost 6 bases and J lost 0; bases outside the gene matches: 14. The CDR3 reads CASRELGTAYYSNQPQHF. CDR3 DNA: TGTGCCAGCAGAGAATTGGGGACAGCCTACTATAGCAATCAGCCCCAGCATTTT.

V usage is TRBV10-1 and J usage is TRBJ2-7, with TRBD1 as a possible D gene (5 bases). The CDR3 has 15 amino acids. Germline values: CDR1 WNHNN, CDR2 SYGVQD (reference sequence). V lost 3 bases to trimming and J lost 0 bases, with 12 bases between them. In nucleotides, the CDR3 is TGCGCCAGCAGTGATCAGGACAAACCCTCCTACGAGCAGTACTTC. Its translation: CASSDQDKPSYEQYF.

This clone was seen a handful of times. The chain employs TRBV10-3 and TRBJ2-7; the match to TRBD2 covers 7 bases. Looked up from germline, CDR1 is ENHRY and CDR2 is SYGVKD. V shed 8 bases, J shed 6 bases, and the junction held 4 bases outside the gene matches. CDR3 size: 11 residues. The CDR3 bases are TGTGCCATCGGGGGGGGACCCGAGCAGTACTTC. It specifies CAIGGGPEQYF.

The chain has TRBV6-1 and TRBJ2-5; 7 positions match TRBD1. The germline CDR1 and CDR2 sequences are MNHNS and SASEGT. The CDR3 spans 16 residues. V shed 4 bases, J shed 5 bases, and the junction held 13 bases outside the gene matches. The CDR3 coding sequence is TGTGCCAGCAGTGCTAGGGGACAGTGGTCCGGGGAGACCCAGTACTTC. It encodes CASSARGQWSGETQYF.

The CDR3 DNA reads TGTGCCAGCAGCCTTACGGGACAGGGGTACTATGGCTACACCTTC. Its protein is CASSLTGQGYYGYTF. V is TRBV27 and J is TRBJ1-2, with TRBD1 matching 10 bases. The CDR3 loop spans 15 amino acids. J was trimmed by 3 bases and V by 6 bases; bases with no gene match: 7. CDR1 MNHEY and CDR2 SMNVEV come from the germline V gene (reference sequence).

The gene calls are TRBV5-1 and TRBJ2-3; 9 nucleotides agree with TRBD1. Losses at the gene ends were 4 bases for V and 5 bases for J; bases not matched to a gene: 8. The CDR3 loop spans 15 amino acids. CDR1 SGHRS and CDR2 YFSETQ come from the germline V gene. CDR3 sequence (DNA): TGCGCCAGCAGCCTCGGGACAGGGCTAGGAGATACGCAGTATTTT. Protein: CASSLGTGLGDTQYF.